The clone carrying this TCR beta chain was found many times. The data were obtained in a study of Graves' ophthalmopathy and Graves' hyperthyroidism. In germline, CDR1 is SGHKS, CDR2 YYEKEE (reference sequence). V lost 1 base and J lost 3, with 8 bases in between. CDR3 length: 14 residues. Amplification of TCR beta CDR3 regions used RNA transcripts. HTBI primers primed a first-round RT-PCR, and a second-round multiplex PCR followed. MiXCR was run by TCRdb on the multiplex PCR reads, yielding one entry per CDR3 protein. This sample has approximately 1.2 million distinct CDR3 sequences; roughly 35% occur once, and the top ten carry around 10%.

This TCR derives from an adult man with Graves' hyperthyroidism. The gene calls are TRBV5-5 and TRBJ1-5; a possible D gene is TRBD1 (5 bases). Material for sequencing was peripheral blood or thyroid tissue (not recorded which). This CDR3 reads CASSLLGANQPQHF. CDR3 coding DNA: TGTGCCAGCAGCTTGTTAGGGGCCAATCAGCCCCAGCATTTT.